This T cell receptor (beta chain) is drawn from a study of patients and donors after allogeneic stem cell transplantation. Each CDR3 protein gets one entry after TCRdb re-called the RT-PCR reads with MiXCR. The sample consists of 900,000 to 1,000,000 distinct CDR3 sequences, around 17% of them appearing once. The CDR3 is 17 amino acids. Trimming at V came to 2 bases and at J to 9 bases, leaving 16 bases not matched to a gene. Sequencing used blood, either unsorted or a sorted T cell fraction (not recorded which). The chain is built from TRBV12-3 or TRBV12-4 and TRBJ2-1, with 7 bases fitting TRBD2. The receptor was derived from a human donor who was either an allogeneic HSCT recipient or a stem cell or donor lymphocyte infusion donor (not recorded which). It is not recorded whose cells these are; they may come from a transplant donor. In DNA form, the CDR3 reads TGTGCCAGCAGTTTACCTCTGGGAGCGGGACGTACGGTTGAGCAGTTCTTC. This sequence encodes CASSLPLGAGRTVEQFF.